The 22 T cell receptor beta chains below were found in one sample sequenced in a study of CD8+CD57+ T cells in acquired aplastic anemia. For CDR3 and TCR beta VDJ profiling, genomic DNA was the template used. Each CDR3 protein gets one entry after TCRdb re-called the reads with MiXCR. The data show some 180,000 distinct CDR3 sequences, less than 55% seen once. Sequencing was carried out using sorted CD4+, CD8+, or CD8+CD57+ T cells (not recorded which) from PBMCs. All receptors derive from a human donor in good health.

The table lists this clonotype with a few counts. This rearrangement joins TRBV6-2 or TRBV6-3 to TRBJ2-7; 11 bases match TRBD2. The trim removed 0 bases at V and 3 bases at J, leaving 13 bases unmatched. The CDR3 loop spans 19 amino acids. The germline V gene encodes CDR1 MNHEY and CDR2 SVGEGT. The CDR3 coding sequence is TGTGCCAGCAGTTACTCGACTTATAGCGGGAGGGCCGAACTCTACGAGCAGTACTTC. Protein product: CASSYSTYSGRAELYEQYF.

The J gene is TRBJ1-1, the V gene TRBV7-8; 9 positions agree with TRBD1. Germline CDR1 reads SGHVS; CDR2 reads FQNEAQ. There are 15 residues in the CDR3. V trimming: 5 bases; J trimming: 3 bases; junction bases outside the gene matches: 7. CDR3 region: CASSPLTGGYTEAFF. CDR3 nucleotides: TGTGCCAGCAGCCCGCTGACAGGGGGGTACACTGAAGCTTTCTTT. The variable domain in full, with the rest retrieved from reference TRBV7-8 and TRBJ1-1, is GAGVSQSPRYKVAKRGQDVALRCDPISGHVSLFWYQQALGQGPEFLTYFQNEAQLDKSGLPSDRFFAERPEGSVSTLKIQRTQQEDSAVYLCASSPLTGGYTEAFFGQGTRLTVV.

This clonotype was observed at least ten times. The V call is TRBV6-5, the J call TRBJ1-5; D possibly corresponds to TRBD1 (5 bases). This CDR3 contains 14 residues. V was cut by 2 bases and J by 3 bases, with 8 bases left in between. Germline CDR1 MNHEY, CDR2 SVGAGI. The CDR3 region is CASSYGGYNQPQHF. CDR3 coding DNA: TGTGCCAGCAGTTACGGGGGTTACAATCAGCCCCAGCATTTT.

This clonotype was detected a few times. The chain uses TRBV27 and TRBJ2-7, with 9 bases fitting TRBD1. The CDR3 sequence is 14 residues long. V was pared by 5 bases and J by 3 bases, with 5 bases of the junction left unmatched. CDR1 is MNHEY and CDR2 is SMNVEV in the germline V gene (reference sequence). The CDR3 bases are TGTGCCAGCAGTCTACAGGGGGCCAACTACGAGCAGTACTTC. The encoded protein is CASSLQGANYEQYF.

This clonotype was counted many times. The chain carries TRBV2 and TRBJ1-3; TRBD1 might be the D (5 bases). The CDR3 is 15 amino acids. CDR1 SNHLY and CDR2 FYNNEI come from the germline V gene. V lost 4 bases, J lost 0 bases, and 10 bases lay in between. In nucleotides, the CDR3 is TGTGCCAGCAGTGTGGGACTTAACTCTGGAAACACCATATATTTT. It codes for CASSVGLNSGNTIYF.

This sequence joins TRBV19 and TRBJ2-7, with D perhaps being TRBD1 or TRBD2 (5 bases each). With 5 bases removed from V and 2 bases from J, the gap between germline ends came to 10 bases. This CDR3 is built from 13 residues. Germline loops: CDR1 LNHDA, CDR2 SQIVND (reference sequence). The CDR3 nucleotides are TGTGCCAGTAGTCCCTCGGGGCCCTACGAGCAGTACTTC. Amino acid sequence: CASSPSGPYEQYF.

The chain is built from TRBV19 and TRBJ1-1; D might be TRBD1 (6 bases). This CDR3 spans 14 amino acids. The V gene's germline CDR1 is LNHDA and CDR2 SQIVND (reference sequence). V lost 3 bases, J lost 3 bases, and 11 bases lay in between. In nucleotides, the CDR3 is TGTGCCAGTAGTATGGGGGGGCAGGACACTGAAGCTTTCTTT. Translation: CASSMGGQDTEAFF.

This clonotype was counted a single time. The chain recombines TRBV18 with TRBJ2-1; D is possibly TRBD2 (6 bases). V was trimmed by 9 bases and J by 7 bases, leaving 13 bases between them. Germline V CDR1 and CDR2: KGHSH, LQKENI. CDR3 length: 12 residues. CDR3 protein: CASGTGWNEQFF. DNA for the CDR3: TGTGCCAGTGGGACTGGCTGGAATGAGCAGTTCTTC.

This clonotype was seen more than once but under ten times. This chain joins TRBV12-5 and TRBJ1-3, with D possibly being TRBD1 (5 bases). The germline V gene encodes CDR1 LGHNT and CDR2 FRNRAP. The CDR3 covers 17 residues. V was pared by 2 bases and J by 0 bases, with 14 bases between. CDR3 residues: CASGLPLGGSSGNTIYF. CDR3 DNA sequence: TGTGCTAGTGGTTTGCCACTCGGGGGTAGCTCTGGAAACACCATATATTTT. The complete variable domain, with remaining parts taken from reference TRBV12-5 and TRBJ1-3, reads DARVTQTPRHKVTEMGQEVTMRCQPILGHNTVFWYRQTMMQGLELLAYFRNRAPLDDSGMPKDRFSAEMPDATLATLKIQPSEPRDSAVYFCASGLPLGGSSGNTIYFGEGSWLTVV.

Concerning this clonotype: At one of its ends the junction is not consistent with the germline gene, which may arise from a read error. The rearrangement links TRBV18 to TRBJ2-7, with D possibly matching TRBD1 (6 bases). The CDR3 has 13 amino acids. Germline loops: CDR1 KGHSH, CDR2 LQKENI. CDR3 protein: CASSADRHYGQYF. The DNA for the CDR3 is TGTGCCAGCTCAGCGGACAGACACTACGGGCAGTACTTC.

This clonotype appeared a few times. The junction departs from germline at one end; a sequencing error may be responsible. V usage is TRBV24-1 and J usage is TRBJ2-7; D is uncertain. Germline CDR1 KGHDR, CDR2 SFDVKD. The CDR3 length is 13 residues. The CDR3 DNA reads as TGTGCCAGCAGTTCGCAGAGCAGCTACGAGCAGTACTTC. Translated: CASSSQSSYEQYF.

In this sample, this clonotype turned up once. This chain links TRBV19 with TRBJ2-7, with D perhaps TRBD1 or TRBD2 (7 bases each). Germline V lookup: CDR1 LNHDA, CDR2 SQIVND (reference sequence). The V gene lost 0 bases and the J gene lost 4 bases, with 16 bases spanning the gap. This CDR3 comprises 16 residues. CDR3 region: CASSIDWGGGGYEQYF. CDR3 sequence (DNA): TGTGCCAGTAGTATAGATTGGGGAGGGGGCGGGTACGAGCAGTACTTC.

Points on this clonotype: A clone one base away is much larger, so this may be a read error. The chain is built from TRBV11-3 and TRBJ1-1, with TRBD1 matching over 7 bases. With 5 bases clipped from V and 4 bases from J, the junction kept 7 bases outside the gene matches. Germline loops: CDR1 SGHNT, CDR2 YENEEA. The CDR3 is 14 residues long. CDR3 bases: TGTGCCAGCAGCGTCCGGGACAGTAGCACTGAAGCTTTCTTT. Translating it yields CASSVRDSSTEAFF.

The genes are TRBV6-2 or TRBV6-3 and TRBJ2-1; 9 bases match TRBD1. Germline V lookup: CDR1 MNHEY, CDR2 SVGEGT. The J segment lost 8 bases and the V segment lost 2 bases, leaving 7 bases of the junction unmatched. CDR3 length: 15 residues. The CDR3 reads CASSYRRTGADEQFF. The CDR3 DNA reads TGTGCCAGCAGTTACCGTCGGACAGGGGCCGATGAGCAGTTCTTC.

The rearrangement joins TRBV25-1 to TRBJ1-6, with 8 bases aligning to TRBD1. V was clipped by 3 bases and J by 6 bases; unmatched bases: 4. The germline V gene has CDR1 MGHDK and CDR2 SYGVNS. This CDR3 comprises 15 residues. CDR3 protein: CASSESGQVNSPLHF. The DNA of the CDR3 is TGTGCCAGCAGTGAGTCGGGACAGGTTAATTCACCCCTCCACTTT.

This clonotype was seen many times. This chain joins TRBV20-1 and TRBJ2-7; 10 bases are a match to TRBD1. The V segment lost 6 bases and the J segment 5 bases; nucleotides outside the gene matches: 7. The germline V gene encodes CDR1 DFQATT and CDR2 SNEGSKA (reference sequence). The CDR3 sequence is 13 residues long. The CDR3 DNA follows: TGCAGTGCCCCCGGGACAGGGGAACACGAGCAGTACTTC. Translating it yields CSAPGTGEHEQYF.

This chain joins TRBV5-4 and TRBJ1-6; D possibly corresponds to TRBD1 (6 bases). Trimming took off 0 bases at V and 8 bases at J, with 9 bases between the two ends. CDR3 length equals 14 residues. Germline-derived CDR1 and CDR2 are SGHNT and YYREEE (reference sequence). The CDR3 protein is CASSLDQGYSPLHF. CDR3 sequence (DNA): TGTGCCAGCAGCTTGGATCAGGGGTATTCACCCCTCCACTTT.

The genes are TRBV5-6 and TRBJ1-3; 8 bases match TRBD1. Germline V lookup: CDR1 SGHDT, CDR2 YYEEEE. The CDR3 totals 16 residues. The trim removed 3 bases at V and 4 bases at J, leaving 9 bases unmatched. The CDR3 here is CASSSPGGAVGNTIYF. The CDR3 DNA reads TGTGCCAGCAGCTCTCCAGGGGGCGCCGTGGGAAACACCATATATTTT.

The sample holds a few counts of this clonotype. This chain links TRBV7-9 with TRBJ1-1; 8 nucleotides match TRBD1. CDR1 SEHNR and CDR2 FQNEAQ come from the germline V gene (reference sequence). The length of the CDR3 is 12 residues. V lost 8 bases and J lost 7; bases outside the gene matches: 6. In nucleotides, the CDR3 is TGTGCCAGCTCCGGACAGGGAGGTGAAGCTTTCTTT. Translation gives CASSGQGGEAFF.

This clonotype showed up many times. The CDR3 region is CASSFQSANTGELFF. In nucleotides, the CDR3 is TGCGCCAGCAGCTTCCAGAGCGCGAACACCGGGGAGCTGTTTTTT. This sequence joins TRBV5-1 and TRBJ2-2; no clear D gene. The V gene lost 2 bases and the J gene lost 0 bases, with 8 bases spanning the gap. Germline V CDR1 and CDR2: SGHRS, YFSETQ. The CDR3 length is 15 residues. The complete variable domain, with remaining parts taken from reference TRBV5-1 and TRBJ2-2, reads KAGVTQTPRYLIKTRGQQVTLSCSPISGHRSVSWYQQTPGQGLQFLFEYFSETQRNKGNFPGRFSGRQFSNSRSEMNVSTLELGDSALYLCASSFQSANTGELFFGEGSRLTVL.

Ten or more counts support this clonotype. This sequence joins TRBV7-9 and TRBJ2-7; 8 bases line up with TRBD1. Germline V gene sequence: CDR1 SEHNR, CDR2 FQNEAQ (reference sequence). The V and J ends lost 5 bases and 4 bases, in that order; junction bases with no gene match: 7. The CDR3 has 14 amino acids. CDR3 loop: CASSTDRGRYEQYF. DNA of the CDR3: TGTGCCAGCAGCACCGACAGGGGCCGGTACGAGCAGTACTTC.

This clonotype was counted ten times or more. The chain couples TRBV4-1 to TRBJ2-6; D is ambiguous. The CDR3 is made up of 15 amino acids. CDR1 and CDR2 (germline): MGHRA, YSYEKL. V was cut by 0 bases and J by 2 bases, with 5 bases left in between. This CDR3 reads CASSQDWTGANVLTF. The CDR3 nucleotides are TGCGCCAGCAGCCAAGATTGGACTGGGGCCAACGTCCTGACTTTC.